This T cell receptor beta chain was observed in a study of OX40 agonist ivuxolimab in advanced cancers. V was trimmed by 0 bases and J by 3 bases, leaving 9 bases between them. The CDR3 sequence is 15 residues long. Germline CDR1 and CDR2: SGHNT and YYREEE (reference sequence). About this clone: The antigen remains undetermined.

Findings of the study overall: Which antigen the expanded peripheral T cells recognized is unknown.

The repertoire was sequenced with immunoSEQ multiplex PCR; TCRdb's copy has only in-frame clones and lacks some. The table includes fewer than 65,000 clones, around 93% detected once. Here the sequenced sample was CD4+ or CD8+ T cells sorted from blood, taken in a trial of the OX40 agonist ivuxolimab. V usage is TRBV5-4 and J usage is TRBJ2-2; weak D call: TRBD2 (5 bases). The receptor's source is an adult with an advanced solid tumor such as melanoma, head and neck, liver or kidney cancer. CDR3 in amino acids: CASSLESRDTGELFF. DNA of the CDR3: TGTGCCAGCAGCTTGGAGTCGCGGGACACCGGGGAGCTGTTTTTT.